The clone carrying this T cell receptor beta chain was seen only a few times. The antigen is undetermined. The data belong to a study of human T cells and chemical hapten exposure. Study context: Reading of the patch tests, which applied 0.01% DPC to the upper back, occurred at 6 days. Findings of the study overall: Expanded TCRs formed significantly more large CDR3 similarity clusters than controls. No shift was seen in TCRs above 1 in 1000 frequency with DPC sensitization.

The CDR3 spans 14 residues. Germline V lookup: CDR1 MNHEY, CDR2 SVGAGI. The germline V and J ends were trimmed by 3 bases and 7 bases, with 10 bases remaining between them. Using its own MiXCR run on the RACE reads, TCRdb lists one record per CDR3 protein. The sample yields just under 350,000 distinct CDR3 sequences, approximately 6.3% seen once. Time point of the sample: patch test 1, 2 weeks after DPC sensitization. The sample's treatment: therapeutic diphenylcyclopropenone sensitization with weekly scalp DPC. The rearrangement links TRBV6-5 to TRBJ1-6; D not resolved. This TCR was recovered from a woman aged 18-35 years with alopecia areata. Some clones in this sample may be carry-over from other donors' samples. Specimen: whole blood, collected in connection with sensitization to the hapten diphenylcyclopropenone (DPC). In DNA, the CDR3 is TGTGCCAGCAGTTATCGGGGAGAGAATTCACCCCTCCACTTT. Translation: CASSYRGENSPLHF.